This T cell receptor beta chain appears in the sequencing data of a study of shared clonotypes between healthy human individuals. Background on the study: Donor composition was a couple of women and three men, aged 18 to 49.

All donors qualified as healthy HIV-negative adults and had experienced no recent acute infections or vaccinations. Between the trimmed V and J ends, which lost 3 bases and 7 bases, there was a span of 8 bases. CDR3 length: 11 residues. Looked up from germline, CDR1 is DFQATT and CDR2 is SNEGSKA (reference sequence). Sequenced by immunoSEQ multiplex PCR; TCRdb stores in-frame clones only, minus some. The table lists some 1,100,000 clones, 78% of them singletons, with about 0.52% in the top ten. The chain links TRBV20-1 to TRBJ2-3; D gene uncertain. The material sequenced was memory CD4+ T cells from PBMCs. Subset denoted: CD45RA-negative fraction. This clonotype was obtained from a man aged 18 to 30 in good health. Some clones in this sample may be carry-over from other donors' samples. CDR3 loop: CSASWGNTQYF. The CDR3 nucleotides are TGCAGTGCTAGTTGGGGTAATACGCAGTATTTT.